The 19 T cell receptor beta chains below come from one sample, sequenced in a study of blood T cell repertoires in COVID-19. TCRdb's copy holds only in-frame clones and misses some; the assay was immunoSEQ multiplex PCR. The sample lists more than 75,000 clones, around 88% seen once, with 7.5% to 10% in the top ten. Material for sequencing was peripheral blood. All receptors derive from an older woman with acute or convalescent COVID-19.

The chain carries TRBV14 and TRBJ1-3; tentatively, D is TRBD1 (6 bases). V was cut by 2 bases and J by 1 base, with 12 bases left in between. CDR3 length: 16 amino acids. Germline V gives CDR1 SGHDN, CDR2 FVKESK. The CDR3 loop reads CASSQITTGSGNTIYF. CDR3 DNA sequence: TGTGCCAGCAGCCAAATAACTACAGGGTCTGGAAACACCATATATTTT.

This chain links TRBV30 with TRBJ2-5, with D possibly being TRBD2 (5 bases). The CDR3 sequence is 13 residues long. Germline CDR1 is GTSNPN and CDR2 is SVGIG (reference sequence). The V end lost 5 bases, the J end lost 0 bases, and 10 bases lay between the germline ends. Written as DNA, the CDR3 is TGTGCCTGGCACACGGGATACCAAGAGACCCAGTACTTC. Translating it yields CAWHTGYQETQYF.

This chain connects TRBV30 to TRBJ1-4; TRBD1 matches 9 bases. This CDR3 contains 14 residues. The germline V gene has CDR1 GTSNPN and CDR2 SVGIG (reference sequence). J gave up 5 bases and V 3 bases, and 4 bases lay outside the gene matches. CDR3 in DNA: TGTGCCTGGAGAGCCGGGACAGGGAATGAAAAACTGTTTTTT. Translation gives CAWRAGTGNEKLFF.

V is TRBV7-2 and J is TRBJ2-3; TRBD1 matches at 9 bases. CDR3 size: 15 residues. V lost 5 bases to trimming and J lost 2 bases; unmatched junction nucleotides: 5. Germline V lookup: CDR1 SGHTA, CDR2 FQGNSA. The CDR3 DNA reads as TGTGCCAGCAGCACGGGACAGGGAATCACAGATACGCAGTATTTT. This codes for CASSTGQGITDTQYF.

This chain connects TRBV3-1 (or the pseudogene TRBV3-2) to TRBJ2-4; perhaps TRBD1 as D (5 bases). Germline V lookup: CDR1 LGHDT, CDR2 YNNKEL (reference sequence). V lost 0 bases, J lost 1 base, and 19 bases lay in between. The CDR3 loop spans 19 amino acids. The CDR3, as DNA: TGTGCCAGCAGCCAAGATGGGGCGCAAGCGAAGCCGGCCAAAAACATTCAGTACTTC. It is translated as CASSQDGAQAKPAKNIQYF.

The V gene is TRBV28, the J gene TRBJ1-4; D is unclear. This CDR3 has 14 amino acids. The germline gives CDR1 MDHEN, CDR2 SYDVKM. Between the trimmed V and J ends, which lost 10 bases and 7 bases, there was a span of 19 bases. The CDR3 nucleotides are TGTGCCACCGAATTAACCGGAGGAAGTGAAAAACTGTTTTTT. Its protein product is CATELTGGSEKLFF. The whole variable domain, filled in from reference TRBV28 and TRBJ1-4, reads DVKVTQSSRYLVKRTGEKVFLECVQDMDHENMFWYRQDPGLGLRLIYFSYDVKMKEKGDIPEGYSVSREKKERFSLILESASTNQTSMYLCATELTGGSEKLFFGSGTQLSVL.

The rearrangement uses TRBV2 and TRBJ1-3; D perhaps matches TRBD1 (5 bases). Trimming took 3 bases from V and 4 from J, leaving 13 bases between them. The CDR3 has 15 amino acids. Germline lookup yields CDR1 SNHLY and CDR2 FYNNEI. CDR3 nucleotide sequence: TGTGCCAGCAGTGACTTCGGGGGGTTGGGAAACACCATATATTTT. Encoded protein: CASSDFGGLGNTIYF. Combining the CDR3 with reference TRBV2 and TRBJ1-3 gives the whole variable domain EPEVTQTPSHQVTQMGQEVILRCVPISNHLYFYWYRQILGQKVEFLVSFYNNEISEKSEIFDDQFSVERPDGSNFTLKIRSTKLEDSAMYFCASSDFGGLGNTIYFGEGSWLTVV.

This clone was seen a single time. The J gene is TRBJ1-3, the V gene TRBV6-6; 8 nucleotides agree with TRBD1. The CDR3 has 17 residues. Trimming took 5 bases from V and 0 from J; bases not matched to a gene: 9. Germline V gene data show CDR1 as MNHNY and CDR2 as SVGAGI (reference sequence). The CDR3 sequence: CASSPQTGDDSGNTIYF. The CDR3 nucleotides read TGTGCCAGCAGTCCCCAGACAGGGGACGACTCTGGAAACACCATATATTTT.

J is TRBJ2-3 and V is TRBV5-4, with 9 bases fitting TRBD1. Trimming cost V 0 bases and J 4 bases; bases outside gene matches: 9. This CDR3 spans 17 amino acids. Germline assignment: CDR1 SGHNT and CDR2 YYREEE (reference sequence). CDR3: CASSLEAWGTGSDTQYF. The CDR3 region has the DNA TGTGCCAGCAGCTTGGAAGCCTGGGGGACAGGGTCAGATACGCAGTATTTT.

This chain connects TRBV28 to TRBJ1-5; 9 bases agree with TRBD1. With V trimmed by 6 bases and J by 7 bases, 13 bases remained unmatched. The CDR3 sequence is 16 residues long. CDR1 and CDR2 from the germline V gene are MDHEN and SYDVKM. CDR3 loop: CASSRPGTGIGQPQHF. DNA for the CDR3: TGTGCCAGCAGCAGGCCCGGGACAGGGATCGGACAGCCCCAGCATTTT.

The V gene is TRBV29-1, the J gene TRBJ1-2, with 12 bases lining up with TRBD1. The V gene's germline CDR1 is SQVTM and CDR2 ANQGSEA. CDR3 length: 17 residues. V lost 6 bases and J lost 3; bases outside the gene matches: 14. The DNA of the CDR3 is TGCAGCGTAGACTACCGGGACAGGGGGCGGTTAGACTATGGCTACACCTTC. Protein sequence: CSVDYRDRGRLDYGYTF.

V gene TRBV29-1 combines with J gene TRBJ1-1; D may be TRBD1 (6 bases). V was pared by 4 bases and J by 9 bases, with 12 bases between. Germline-derived CDR1 and CDR2 are SQVTM and ANQGSEA. The CDR3 covers 11 residues. CDR3 region: CSVGVGTKAFF. The CDR3 nucleotides read TGCAGCGTTGGCGTCGGGACAAAAGCTTTCTTT.

This rearrangement joins TRBV6-5 to TRBJ1-2; D might be TRBD1 (6 bases). Germline CDR1 and CDR2: MNHEY and SVGAGI. Trimming left V 6 bases short and J 4 bases short, with 12 bases between. The CDR3 runs to 13 residues. The CDR3 bases are TGTGCCAGCAGGACCGGGACAACCTATGGCTACACCTTC. Amino acid sequence: CASRTGTTYGYTF.

The chain couples TRBV18 to TRBJ1-2, with TRBD1 identical over 7 bases. V lost 3 bases, J lost 4 bases, and 2 bases stayed unmatched. CDR3 length equals 13 residues. From germline, CDR1 is KGHSH and CDR2 LQKENI. The CDR3 spells CASSPPGGYGYTF. CDR3 DNA: TGTGCCAGCTCACCCCCAGGGGGCTATGGCTACACCTTC.

With respect to this clone: The sample carries other DNA sequences with the same CDR3. This chain connects TRBV19 to TRBJ2-7, with TRBD2 identical over 7 bases. The V segment lost 1 base and the J segment 2 bases; nucleotides outside the gene matches: 2. This CDR3 spans 14 amino acids. Germline V gene data show CDR1 as LNHDA and CDR2 as SQIVND (reference sequence). DNA for the CDR3: TGTGCCAGTAGTATAGCGGGAGGCACCTACGAGCAGTACTTC. Translation gives CASSIAGGTYEQYF.

The chain is built from TRBV5-4 and TRBJ2-5, with 8 bases identical to TRBD2. The CDR3 contains 16 residues. V shed 0 bases and J 5 bases; nucleotides not matched to a gene: 9. In germline, CDR1 is SGHNT, CDR2 YYREEE (reference sequence). For the CDR3, the DNA is TGTGCCAGCAGCTTGGGGCCCGGGGGGGGCTCGGAGACCCAGTACTTC. This gives the protein CASSLGPGGGSETQYF.

The chain carries TRBV5-4 and TRBJ1-4; D is perhaps TRBD1 (5 bases). Germline V gene data show CDR1 as SGHNT and CDR2 as YYREEE (reference sequence). The V gene lost 4 bases and the J gene lost 8 bases, with 12 bases spanning the gap. The CDR3 has 13 residues. CDR3 nucleotides: TGTGCCAGCAGCCCAAATAGGGGCGAAAAACTGTTTTTT. It yields the protein CASSPNRGEKLFF.

This clone was counted a few times. The chain uses TRBV4-1 and TRBJ1-1, with a tentative D call TRBD1 (6 bases). V was pared by 1 base and J by 5 bases, with 23 bases between. This CDR3 has 18 amino acids. CDR1 and CDR2 (germline): MGHRA, YSYEKL. CDR3 DNA sequence: TGCGCCAGCAGCCAAGGGAAATATAACGACAGGAGCTTTACTGAAGCTTTCTTT. Amino acids: CASSQGKYNDRSFTEAFF.

The chain employs TRBV7-6 and TRBJ2-7; 8 nucleotides line up with TRBD1. Germline CDR1 SGHVS, CDR2 FNYEAQ. The CDR3 runs 15 residues. V gave up 5 bases and J gave up 2 bases; unmatched junction bases: 8. CDR3: CASSDGQGPTYEQYF. The CDR3 DNA is TGTGCCAGCAGCGATGGACAGGGTCCTACCTACGAGCAGTACTTC.